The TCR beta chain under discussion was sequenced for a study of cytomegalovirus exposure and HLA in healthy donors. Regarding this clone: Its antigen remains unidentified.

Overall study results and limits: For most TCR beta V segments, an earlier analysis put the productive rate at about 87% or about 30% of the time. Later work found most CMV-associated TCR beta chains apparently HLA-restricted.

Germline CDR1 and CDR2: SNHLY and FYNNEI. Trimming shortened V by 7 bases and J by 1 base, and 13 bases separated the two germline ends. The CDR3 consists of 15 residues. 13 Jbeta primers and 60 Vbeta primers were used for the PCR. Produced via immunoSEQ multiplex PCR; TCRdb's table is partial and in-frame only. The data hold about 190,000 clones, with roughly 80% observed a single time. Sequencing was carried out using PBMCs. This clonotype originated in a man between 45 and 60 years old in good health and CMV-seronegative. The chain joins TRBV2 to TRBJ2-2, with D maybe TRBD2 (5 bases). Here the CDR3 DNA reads TGTGCCAGCAATGGGTTCGCGGGGAACACCGGGGAGCTGTTTTTT. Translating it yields CASNGFAGNTGELFF.